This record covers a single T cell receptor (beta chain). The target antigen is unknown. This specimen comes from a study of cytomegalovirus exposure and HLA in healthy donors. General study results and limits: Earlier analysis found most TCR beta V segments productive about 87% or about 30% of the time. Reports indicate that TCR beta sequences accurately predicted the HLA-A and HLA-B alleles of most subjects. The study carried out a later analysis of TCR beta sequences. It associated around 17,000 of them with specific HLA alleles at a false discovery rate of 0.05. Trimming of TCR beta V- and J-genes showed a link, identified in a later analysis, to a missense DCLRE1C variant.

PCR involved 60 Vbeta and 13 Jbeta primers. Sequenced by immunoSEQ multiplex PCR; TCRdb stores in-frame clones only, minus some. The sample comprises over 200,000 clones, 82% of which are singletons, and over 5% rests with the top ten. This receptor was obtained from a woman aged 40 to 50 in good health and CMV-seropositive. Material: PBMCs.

In DNA, the CDR3 is TGTGCCAGCAGGGAACAGGGGGCCACTGAAGCTTTCTTT. Amino acid sequence: CASREQGATEAFF. The chain has TRBV11-3 and TRBJ1-1; TRBD1 matches at 9 bases. Unmatched junction bases numbered 3, after V lost 6 bases and J lost 4 bases. This CDR3 spans 13 amino acids. From germline, CDR1 is SGHNT and CDR2 YENEEA.